This T cell receptor (beta chain) was retrieved from a study of shared clonotypes between healthy human individuals. Study results and limitations: Sequencing of the sorted subsets was shown by rarefaction to be incomplete despite large depth. Among several donors, around 5% of naive CD4 clonotypes were found in common.

The V end lost 0 bases, the J end lost 0 bases, and 12 bases lay between the germline ends. The CDR3 sequence is 16 residues long. The germline CDR1 and CDR2 sequences are SGHDT and YYEEEE. Cells designated naive CD8 were CD45RO-negative and were positively selected for CCR7, with terminally differentiated effector memory CD45RA+ cells excluded. Donors were healthy HIV-negative adults without recently reported acute infections or vaccinations. On this clone: Its antigen is not identified.

Genomic DNA of each subset was evenly split across several immunoSEQ plates. TCRdb's copy holds only in-frame clones and misses some; the assay was immunoSEQ multiplex PCR. The data contain hundreds of thousands of clones, around 93% of them singletons. This clonotype was sampled from a man under 40 in good health. The chain links TRBV5-6 to TRBJ1-2; tentative D call: TRBD1 (6 bases). What was sequenced was naive CD8+ T cells sorted from blood. The CDR3 spells CASSLEAGASNYGYTF. CDR3 nucleotides: TGTGCCAGCAGCTTGGAGGCAGGGGCGTCTAACTATGGCTACACCTTC.